This TCR beta chain emerged from a study of shared clonotypes between healthy human individuals. Study findings and constraints: Enrolling few donors narrowed the genetic and exposure-history diversity that was represented. Though the depth was large, rarefaction showed that sorted-subset sequencing was incomplete.

Of note for this clone: Its matching antigen is unknown.

The CDR3 totals 13 residues. V shed 8 bases and J shed 6 bases, with 13 bases lying between them. Germline loops: CDR1 SEHNR, CDR2 FQNEAQ (reference sequence). Here immunoSEQ multiplex PCR was the method, and the copy in TCRdb shows in-frame clones only, minus some. There are roughly 2,300,000 clones in the sample; around 92% occur only once, and about 0.41% lies in the top ten. The chain employs TRBV7-9 and TRBJ2-2; D unresolved. This receptor was obtained from a man aged 18 to 30 in good health. Some clones in this sample may be carry-over from other donors' samples. The sequencing input was naive CD4+ T cells from PBMCs. Sample subset: CD45RA+ positively selected. The CDR3 here is CASDPSLPGELFF. The CDR3 region has the DNA TGTGCCAGCGACCCTTCTCTCCCCGGGGAGCTGTTTTTT. Full variable domain (remainder filled in from reference TRBV7-9 and TRBJ2-2): DTGVSQNPRHKITKRGQNVTFRCDPISEHNRLYWYRQTLGQGPEFLTYFQNEAQLEKSRLLSDRFSAERPKGSFSTLEIQRTEQGDSAMYLCASDPSLPGELFFGEGSRLTVL.